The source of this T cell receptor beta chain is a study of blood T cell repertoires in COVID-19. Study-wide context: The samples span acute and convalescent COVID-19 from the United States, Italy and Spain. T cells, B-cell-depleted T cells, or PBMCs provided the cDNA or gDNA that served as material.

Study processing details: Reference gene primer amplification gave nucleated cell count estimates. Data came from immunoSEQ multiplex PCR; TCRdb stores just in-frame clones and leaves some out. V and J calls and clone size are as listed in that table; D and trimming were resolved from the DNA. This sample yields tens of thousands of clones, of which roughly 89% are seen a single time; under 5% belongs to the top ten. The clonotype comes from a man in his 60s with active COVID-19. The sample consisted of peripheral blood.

CDR3 in DNA: TGTGCCAGCAGCTGGCCAAGACTAGCCCCAGATACGCAGTATTTT. This sequence encodes CASSWPRLAPDTQYF. This sequence joins TRBV7-8 and TRBJ2-3; 7 nucleotides align to TRBD2. Trimming took 4 bases from V and 4 from J; bases not matched to a gene: 8. In germline, CDR1 is SGHVS, CDR2 FQNEAQ. CDR3 size: 15 residues.